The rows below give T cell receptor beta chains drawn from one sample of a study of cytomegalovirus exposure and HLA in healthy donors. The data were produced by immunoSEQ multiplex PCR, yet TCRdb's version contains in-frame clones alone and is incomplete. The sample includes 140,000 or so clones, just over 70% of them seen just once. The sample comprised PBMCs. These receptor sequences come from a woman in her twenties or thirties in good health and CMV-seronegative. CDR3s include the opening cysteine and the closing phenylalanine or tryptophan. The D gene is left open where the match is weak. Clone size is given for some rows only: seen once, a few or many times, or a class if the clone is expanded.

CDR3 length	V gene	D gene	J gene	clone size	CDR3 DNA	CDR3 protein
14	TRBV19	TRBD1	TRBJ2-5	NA	TGTGCCAGTACCCCCTCAGGGGGCATCGAGACCCAGTACTTC	CASTPSGGIETQYF
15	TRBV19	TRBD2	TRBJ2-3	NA	TGTGCCAGTAGTAGCCAGAGCGGGGGTACAGGTACGCAGTATTTT	CASSSQSGGTGTQYF
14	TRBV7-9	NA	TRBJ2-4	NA	TGTGCCAGCAGCTCGGGAGTCGTGCAAAACATTCAGTACTTC	CASSSGVVQNIQYF
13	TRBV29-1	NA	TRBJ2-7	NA	TGCAGCGTTGTACCGCCGAGCTCCTACGAGCAGTACTTC	CSVVPPSSYEQYF
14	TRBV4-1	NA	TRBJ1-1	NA	TGCGCCAGCAGTCAATCAAAGGGAGACACTGAAGCTTTCTTT	CASSQSKGDTEAFF
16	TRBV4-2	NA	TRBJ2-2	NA	TGTGCCAGCAGCCAAGATGTGTCTAGCGCCACCGGGGAGCTGTTTTTT	CASSQDVSSATGELFF
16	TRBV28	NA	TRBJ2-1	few	TGTGCCAGCAGTGGCCCCGTGGCTAGCTCCTACAATGAGCAGTTCTTC	CASSGPVASSYNEQFF
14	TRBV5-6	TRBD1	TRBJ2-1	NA	TGTGCCAGCAGCGCCGCGACAGGGGCAGGAGAGCAGTTCTTC	CASSAATGAGEQFF
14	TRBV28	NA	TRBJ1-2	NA	TGTGCCAGCTGTTTTGGATCAGGGAACCCAGGCTACACCTTC	CASCFGSGNPGYTF
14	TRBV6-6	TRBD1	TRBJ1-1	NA	TGTGCCAGCAGGAAGACAGGGTCTAACACTGAAGCTTTCTTT	CASRKTGSNTEAFF
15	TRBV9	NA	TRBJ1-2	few	TGTGCCAGCAGCTTGGGACATTTCGGTAACTATGGCTACACCTTC	CASSLGHFGNYGYTF
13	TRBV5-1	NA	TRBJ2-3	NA	TGCGCCAGCAGCGGGGAAGCCGTGGAGGCGCAGTATTTT	CASSGEAVEAQYF
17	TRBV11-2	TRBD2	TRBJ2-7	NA	TGTGCCAGCAGCCTCGGGACTAGCGGGTTGAGCTCCTACGAGCAGTACTTC	CASSLGTSGLSSYEQYF
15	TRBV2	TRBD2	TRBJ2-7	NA	TGTGCCAGCAGTGCTAAACTAGCGGGAGCTCGCGAGCAGTACTTC	CASSAKLAGAREQYF
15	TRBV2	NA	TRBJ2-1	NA	TGTGCCAGCACGAGGCCCCCGAGCTCCTACAATGAGCAGTTCTTC	CASTRPPSSYNEQFF
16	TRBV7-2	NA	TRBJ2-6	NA	TGTGCCAGCAGCCCCAGACAGTCCTCTGGGGCCAACGTCCTGACTTTC	CASSPRQSSGANVLTF
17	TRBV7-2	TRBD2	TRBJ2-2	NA	TGTGCCAGCAGCTTAGAATGGGGGGGTACAAACACCGGGGAGCTGTTTTTT	CASSLEWGGTNTGELFF
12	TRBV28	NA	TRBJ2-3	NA	TGTGCCAGCAGCATTTTAGCAGATACGCAGTATTTT	CASSILADTQYF
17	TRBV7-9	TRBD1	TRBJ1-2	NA	TGTGCCAGCAGCCAAGACGCCGGGACAGGCGGTAGGGATGGCTACACCTTC	CASSQDAGTGGRDGYTF
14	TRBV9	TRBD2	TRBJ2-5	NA	TGTGCCAACAGCGTAGCGGGGACACAAGAGACCCAGTACTTC	CANSVAGTQETQYF
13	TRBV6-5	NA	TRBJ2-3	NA	TGTGCCAGCAGGGAGGGTGAGGCAGATACGCAGTATTTT	CASREGEADTQYF
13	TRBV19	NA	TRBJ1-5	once	TGTGCCAGTAGTACGGGAGGCGGACAGCCCCAGCATTTT	CASSTGGGQPQHF
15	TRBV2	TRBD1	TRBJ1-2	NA	TGTGCCAGCAGCCCCGGACAGGGGATTAACTATGGCTACACCTTC	CASSPGQGINYGYTF
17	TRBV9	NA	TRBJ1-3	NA	TGTGCCAGCAGCGTAGGGGCGGGGGACCTCTCTGGAAACACCATATATTTT	CASSVGAGDLSGNTIYF
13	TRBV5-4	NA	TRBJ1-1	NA	TGTGCCAGCAGCCTAGACCTGAACACTGAAGCTTTCTTT	CASSLDLNTEAFF
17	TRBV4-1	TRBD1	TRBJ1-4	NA	TGCGCCAGCAGCCAAGATCAGGGGGTGGAAACTAATGAAAAACTGTTTTTT	CASSQDQGVETNEKLFF
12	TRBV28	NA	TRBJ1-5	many	TGTGCCAGCAGTTCAGGGGCTCAGCCCCAGCATTTT	CASSSGAQPQHF
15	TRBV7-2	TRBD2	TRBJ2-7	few	TGTGCCAGCAGCTCAATAGCGGGAGGGCAAGGCGAGCAGTACTTC	CASSSIAGGQGEQYF
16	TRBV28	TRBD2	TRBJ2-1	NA	TGTGCCAGCAGCCCGACCGGGACTAGCGGGAGGGGTGAGCAGTTCTTC	CASSPTGTSGRGEQFF
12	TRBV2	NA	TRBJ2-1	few	TGTGCCAGCAAAATAGCCGACAATGAGCAGTTCTTC	CASKIADNEQFF
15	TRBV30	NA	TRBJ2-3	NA	TGTGCCTGGAGTTCCTTACAGGCGGACACAGATACGCAGTATTTT	CAWSSLQADTDTQYF
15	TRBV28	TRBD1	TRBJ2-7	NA	TGTGCCAGCAGTCCCCCCGGGACAGGGGCCTACGAGCAGTACTTC	CASSPPGTGAYEQYF
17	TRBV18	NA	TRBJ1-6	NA	TGTGCCAGCTCACGCGGTCGGGGTGGTGAGGGAGGCTCACCCCTCCACTTT	CASSRGRGGEGGSPLHF
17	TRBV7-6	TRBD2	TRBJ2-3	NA	TGTGCCAGCAGCTTAGTTCTTCCTAGCGGGGGTGTAGATACGCAGTATTTT	CASSLVLPSGGVDTQYF
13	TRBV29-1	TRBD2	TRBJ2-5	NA	TGCAGCCCCAGGCTAGCGGGAGCAGAGACCCAGTACTTC	CSPRLAGAETQYF
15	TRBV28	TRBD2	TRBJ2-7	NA	TGTGCCAGCAGTGGCGTGGCTAGCGGGACCTACGAGCAGTACTTC	CASSGVASGTYEQYF
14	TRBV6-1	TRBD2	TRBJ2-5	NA	TGTGCCAGCAGGAAAGCGGGAGCAAAAGAGACCCAGTACTTC	CASRKAGAKETQYF
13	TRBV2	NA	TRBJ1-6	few	TGTGCCAGCATCGACTACCCAACGGCACCCCTCCACTTT	CASIDYPTAPLHF
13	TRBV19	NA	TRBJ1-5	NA	TGTGCCAGTAGCGGACAGAGCAATCAGCCCCAGCATTTT	CASSGQSNQPQHF
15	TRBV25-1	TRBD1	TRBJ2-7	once	TGTGCCAGCAGTCAGTATAGCGACAGGGACGACGAGCAGTACTTC	CASSQYSDRDDEQYF
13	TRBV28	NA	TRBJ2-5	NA	TGTGCCAGCAGTTTCCCCTCTCCAGAGACCCAGTACTTC	CASSFPSPETQYF
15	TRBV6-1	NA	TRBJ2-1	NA	TGTGCCAGCAGAAGATGGGACTTCGGGGCCCCTGAGCAGTTCTTC	CASRRWDFGAPEQFF
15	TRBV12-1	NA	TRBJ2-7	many	TGTGCCAGCAGAAATCGGGGACATCTATCCTACGAGCAGTACTTC	CASRNRGHLSYEQYF
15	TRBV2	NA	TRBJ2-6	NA	TGTGCCAGCAGTGAACAGCCCGCAGGTGAGGGCGTCCTGACTTTC	CASSEQPAGEGVLTF
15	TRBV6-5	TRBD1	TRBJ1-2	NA	TGTGCCAGCAGTTTCCAGACAGGGGGTAGCTATGGCTACACCTTC	CASSFQTGGSYGYTF
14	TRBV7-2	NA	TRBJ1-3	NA	TGTGCCAGCAGCTTAGGGACAGCTGGAAACACCATATATTTT	CASSLGTAGNTIYF
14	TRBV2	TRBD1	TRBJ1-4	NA	TGTGCCAGCAGTGAAAGGACAGGGAATGAAAAACTGTTTTTT	CASSERTGNEKLFF
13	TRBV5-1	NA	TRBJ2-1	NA	TGCGCCAGCAGCTTGTTTTCGGAGGGTGAGCAGTTCTTC	CASSLFSEGEQFF
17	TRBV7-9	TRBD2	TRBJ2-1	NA	TGTGCCAGCAGCTTAGCGACTAGCACCCGCTCCTACAATGAGCAGTTCTTC	CASSLATSTRSYNEQFF
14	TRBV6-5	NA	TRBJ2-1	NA	TGTGCCAGCAGTTCTGGTTACAGGGCCCATGAGCAGTTCTTC	CASSSGYRAHEQFF
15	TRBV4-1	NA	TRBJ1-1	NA	TGCGCCAGCAGCCAGGGCCTTCGGAGGGACACTGAAGCTTTCTTT	CASSQGLRRDTEAFF
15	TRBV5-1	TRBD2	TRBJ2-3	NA	TGCGCCAGCAGCCGGACTAGCGCTAGCACAGATACGCAGTATTTT	CASSRTSASTDTQYF
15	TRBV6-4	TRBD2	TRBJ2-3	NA	TGTGCCAGCAGTACCGGGACTAGCGGCACAGATACGCAGTATTTT	CASSTGTSGTDTQYF
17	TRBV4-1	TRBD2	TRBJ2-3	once	TGCGCCAGCAGCTATTCCCCACCGGGGGGAATGACAGATACGCAGTATTTT	CASSYSPPGGMTDTQYF
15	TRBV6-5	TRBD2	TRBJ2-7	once	TGTGCCAGCAGGCGAGGACTAGCTGGTTCCTACGAGCAGTACTTC	CASRRGLAGSYEQYF